A single sample gave rise to the 30 T cell receptor beta chains below, sequenced in a study of Graves' ophthalmopathy and Graves' hyperthyroidism. Amplification from RNA transcripts yielded the TCR beta CDR3 regions. HTBI primers were used in a first-round RT-PCR, which preceded a second-round multiplex PCR. TCRdb ran MiXCR on the multiplex PCR reads and lists one entry per CDR3 protein. The table lists almost 750,000 distinct CDR3 sequences, 40% of them singletons. Sequencing was done on a sample of peripheral blood. The source of these receptors is an adult man with Graves' ophthalmopathy.

The sample holds many counts of this clonotype. The V and J genes are TRBV7-9 and TRBJ2-2; D uncertain. The V end lost 6 bases, the J end lost 6 bases, and 5 bases lay between the germline ends. Germline assignment: CDR1 SEHNR and CDR2 FQNEAQ (reference sequence). The CDR3 consists of 11 residues. The CDR3 spells CASRSAGELFF. The CDR3 DNA reads as TGTGCCAGCAGGTCCGCCGGGGAGCTGTTTTTT.

In DNA form, the CDR3 reads TGTGCCAGCAGTGGACTAGCGGGGGGGCCTTGGACCGGGGAGCTGTTTTTT. Translating it yields CASSGLAGGPWTGELFF. The chain joins TRBV7-9 to TRBJ2-2, with TRBD2 identical over 15 bases. The CDR3 is 17 residues long. Germline lookup yields CDR1 SEHNR and CDR2 FQNEAQ (reference sequence). Trimming at V came to 6 bases and at J to 5 bases, leaving 7 bases not matched to a gene.

This clonotype was found a few times. The chain recombines TRBV20-1 with TRBJ2-7; 8 positions match TRBD1. Germline V gives CDR1 DFQATT, CDR2 SNEGSKA (reference sequence). V shed 2 bases, J shed 2 bases, and the junction held 5 bases outside the gene matches. This CDR3 comprises 14 residues. The CDR3 bases are TGCAGTGCTAGATCCCGGGACAGGACCTACGAGCAGTACTTC. This encodes CSARSRDRTYEQYF.

In the case of this clonotype: The final CDR3 position lacks the conserved phenylalanine or tryptophan, pointing to a likely read error. The chain couples TRBV29-1 to TRBJ2-7; tentatively, D is TRBD1 (6 bases). Germline V gene data show CDR1 as SQVTM and CDR2 as ANQGSEA. V was clipped by 5 bases and J by 4 bases, with 12 bases between them. The CDR3 contains 12 residues. The CDR3 DNA follows: TGCAGCGTTTATTCGCAGGGGTACGAGCAGTACCTC. This encodes CSVYSQGYEQYL.

With regard to this clonotype: It may be a read error: a sequence one base away is much more abundant. The chain is built from TRBV29-1 and TRBJ2-5; D unresolved. The CDR3 is 12 amino acids. Germline V CDR1 and CDR2: SQVTM, ANQGSEA. The CDR3 here is CSVEAGQGTQYF. The DNA for the CDR3 is TGCAGCGTTGAAGCAGGCCAAGGGACCCAGTACTTC.

Written as DNA, the CDR3 is TGTGCCAGCAGCCCTTGGGCGTACACAGATACGCAGTATTTT. Translating it yields CASSPWAYTDTQYF. The chain combines TRBV11-2 with TRBJ2-3; D gene unclear. The CDR3 sequence is 14 residues long. V lost 5 bases, J lost 2 bases, and 11 bases lay in between. Germline V gives CDR1 SGHAT, CDR2 FQNNGV.

This clonotype showed up just a few times. The chain uses TRBV19 and TRBJ1-1; the D gene is possibly TRBD1 (6 bases). The germline CDR1 and CDR2 sequences are LNHDA and SQIVND (reference sequence). The CDR3 spans 17 residues. V gave up 3 bases and J gave up 0 bases, with 17 bases separating them. DNA for the CDR3: TGTGCCAGTAGTATCTGGGGGGACAAGTACATGAACACTGAAGCTTTCTTT. Translation gives CASSIWGDKYMNTEAFF.

The CDR3 DNA reads TGTGCCTGGAGTCCCTACAGGGATGGCTACACCTTC. Translation gives CAWSPYRDGYTF. This chain uses TRBV30 with TRBJ1-2; perhaps TRBD1 as D (6 bases). CDR1 and CDR2 from the germline V gene are GTSNPN and SVGIG (reference sequence). The germline V and J ends were trimmed by 2 bases and 6 bases, with 10 bases remaining between them. The CDR3 length is 12 residues.

The chain combines TRBV20-1 with TRBJ2-7; tentative D call: TRBD1 (5 bases). The CDR3 is 15 amino acids. Germline V gene sequence: CDR1 DFQATT, CDR2 SNEGSKA (reference sequence). Trimming cost V 6 bases and J 1 base, with 19 bases left between them. The chain's CDR3 is CSARPPGQGSYEQYF. The CDR3 bases are TGCAGTGCGCGACCCCCTGGGCAGGGATCCTACGAGCAGTACTTC.

The chain has TRBV2 and TRBJ1-5, with 7 nucleotides matching TRBD1. The V and J ends lost 1 base and 5 bases, in that order; junction bases with no gene match: 5. The germline gives CDR1 SNHLY, CDR2 FYNNEI. CDR3 length: 15 residues. The CDR3 coding sequence is TGTGCCAGCAGTGAAGAGGGAACAGGGGATCAGCCCCAGCATTTT. It yields the protein CASSEEGTGDQPQHF.

A remark on this clonotype: Given a much more abundant clone one base away, this may be a read error. The gene calls are TRBV7-9 and TRBJ2-7, with D possibly being TRBD2 (5 bases). Germline V CDR1 and CDR2: SEHNR, FQNEAQ (reference sequence). The CDR3 has 14 amino acids. CDR3 nucleotides: TGTGCCAGCAGCCCCTCCGGAACGGGGTACGAGCAGCACTTC. Protein: CASSPSGTGYEQHF.

The CDR3 sequence is CASSITSGGGETQYF. The DNA of the CDR3 is TGTGCCAGCAGCATTACTAGCGGGGGGGGAGAGACCCAGTACTTC. The rearrangement links TRBV11-2 to TRBJ2-5; TRBD2 matches at 13 bases. The V segment lost 5 bases and the J segment 4 bases; nucleotides outside the gene matches: 4. The CDR3 spans 15 residues. Germline V lookup: CDR1 SGHAT, CDR2 FQNNGV.

The table lists this clonotype with many counts. The chain uses TRBV25-1 and TRBJ1-3; D perhaps matches TRBD1 (5 bases). Trimming removed 0 bases at V and 2 bases at J, with 8 bases between. CDR1 and CDR2 from the germline V gene are MGHDK and SYGVNS. The CDR3 has 15 residues. The CDR3 reads CASSEYRGAGNTIYF. Here the CDR3 DNA reads TGTGCCAGCAGTGAATACCGGGGGGCTGGAAACACCATATATTTT.

In this sample, this clonotype turned up many times. The chain uses TRBV29-1 and TRBJ2-7; 13 bases align to TRBD2. Germline V gives CDR1 SQVTM, CDR2 ANQGSEA. V shed 4 bases and J 2 bases; nucleotides not matched to a gene: 8. The CDR3 runs 16 residues. CDR3 DNA sequence: TGCAGCGTTGCTCGGACTAGCGGGAGCGGGACCTACGAGCAGTACTTC. This translates into CSVARTSGSGTYEQYF.

This clonotype was found a few times. V and J are TRBV27 and TRBJ1-2; unclear D gene. This CDR3 spans 14 amino acids. V lost 6 bases and J 0 bases, leaving 11 bases between the germline ends. CDR1 and CDR2 from the germline V gene are MNHEY and SMNVEV (reference sequence). CDR3: CASRGRITNYGYTF. CDR3 in DNA: TGTGCCAGCAGGGGGAGGATAACTAACTATGGCTACACCTTC.

This clonotype was picked up a small number of times. This chain's CDR3 is CASSTGTQPNTEAFF. The CDR3 DNA is TGTGCCAGCAGTACCGGGACACAGCCGAACACTGAAGCTTTCTTT. The chain recombines TRBV6-1 with TRBJ1-1; tentatively, D is TRBD1 (6 bases). Between the trimmed V and J ends, which lost 5 bases and 1 base, there was a span of 14 bases. CDR3 length: 15 amino acids. Germline lookup yields CDR1 MNHNS and CDR2 SASEGT.

There are a few counts of this clonotype. The gene calls are TRBV7-9 and TRBJ2-6, with TRBD1 identical over 7 bases. With V trimmed by 5 bases and J by 0 bases, 10 bases remained unmatched. Germline CDR1 SEHNR, CDR2 FQNEAQ (reference sequence). The CDR3 spans 18 residues. CDR3 amino acids: CASSRIGQDPSGANVLTF. CDR3 DNA sequence: TGTGCCAGCAGCCGTATCGGACAGGACCCCTCTGGGGCCAACGTCCTGACTTTC.

This clonotype was counted ten times or more. This chain connects TRBV7-2 to TRBJ1-2; TRBD1 is a possible D gene (5 bases). Between the trimmed V and J ends, which lost 8 bases and 2 bases, there was a span of 15 bases. Germline CDR1 reads SGHTA; CDR2 reads FQGNSA. There are 14 residues in the CDR3. DNA of the CDR3: TGTGCCAGCGCCCGTGGGGCTCAAAACTATGGCTACACCTTC. Protein: CASARGAQNYGYTF.

The chain joins TRBV25-1 to TRBJ2-3; 8 bases match TRBD2. Per germline, CDR1 MGHDK and CDR2 SYGVNS. The CDR3 has 19 amino acids. V trimming: 2 bases; J trimming: 4 bases; junction bases outside the gene matches: 17. Here the CDR3 reads CASSEVEEGAGALSDTQYF. The CDR3 DNA sequence: TGTGCCAGCAGTGAAGTCGAAGAGGGAGCGGGAGCTCTCTCAGATACGCAGTATTTT.

Here the CDR3 DNA reads TGTGCCAGCGGCGCGGACCATGGCACTGAAGCTTTCTTT. Translating it yields CASGADHGTEAFF. The chain carries TRBV9 and TRBJ1-1; D remains ambiguous. The CDR3 extends over 13 amino acids. V was pared by 7 bases and J by 4 bases, with 14 bases between. CDR1 and CDR2 (germline): SGDLS, YYNGEE.

This sequence joins TRBV20-1 and TRBJ2-7; 10 bases agree with TRBD2. With 0 bases clipped from V and 6 bases from J, the junction kept 5 bases outside the gene matches. CDR3 length: 14 residues. Germline V gene lookup returns CDR1 DFQATT and CDR2 SNEGSKA (reference sequence). CDR3 DNA sequence: TGCAGTGCTAGAGAGCTAGCGGGAGAGGTCGAGCAGTACTTC. Its translation is CSARELAGEVEQYF.

The chain uses TRBV24-1 and TRBJ2-3; TRBD2 is a possible D gene (6 bases). V lost 7 bases and J lost 0, with 16 bases in between. Germline CDR1 reads KGHDR; CDR2 reads SFDVKD. This CDR3 spans 16 amino acids. The CDR3 DNA reads TGTGCCACCAGCGAGACGACTAGGAAAAGCACAGATACGCAGTATTTT. Translated: CATSETTRKSTDTQYF.

The rearrangement uses TRBV19 and TRBJ2-7; 12 bases map to TRBD2. Germline V gene lookup returns CDR1 LNHDA and CDR2 SQIVND (reference sequence). The V and J ends lost 1 base and 3 bases, in that order; junction bases with no gene match: 1. The CDR3 length is 15 residues. The CDR3 loop reads CASSIGLAGVYEQYF. As DNA, the CDR3 is TGTGCCAGTAGTATAGGACTAGCGGGAGTCTACGAGCAGTACTTC.

The V and J genes are TRBV9 and TRBJ2-7, with 8 bases matching TRBD2. This CDR3 is built from 14 residues. Unmatched junction bases numbered 8, after V lost 4 bases and J lost 5 bases. CDR1 is SGDLS and CDR2 is YYNGEE in the germline V gene. The CDR3 coding sequence is TGTGCCAGCAGCCGGGGGGGTGGGGCCAACGAGCAGTACTTC. Its protein product is CASSRGGGANEQYF. The variable domain in full, with the rest retrieved from reference TRBV9 and TRBJ2-7, is DSGVTQTPKHLITATGQRVTLRCSPRSGDLSVYWYQQSLDQGLQFLIQYYNGEERAKGNILERFSAQQFPDLHSELNLSSLELGDSALYFCASSRGGGANEQYFGPGTRLTVT.

V and J are TRBV2 and TRBJ2-3, with D possibly TRBD1 on 5 matching bases. Trimming cost V 4 bases and J 4 bases, with 9 bases left between them. Germline loops: CDR1 SNHLY, CDR2 FYNNEI. This CDR3 is 13 amino acids long. CDR3: CASSGQWADTQYF. The CDR3, as DNA: TGTGCCAGCAGTGGACAGTGGGCAGATACGCAGTATTTT.

This clonotype has a count of ten or more. In DNA, the CDR3 is TGCAGCGTGCCTTATTTTAGACAGGGGATCTTCAGCGACTATGGCTACACCTTC. Amino acids: CSVPYFRQGIFSDYGYTF. The chain has TRBV29-1 and TRBJ1-2; the match to TRBD1 covers 8 bases. Trimming at V came to 6 bases and at J to 3 bases, leaving 21 bases not matched to a gene. There are 18 residues in the CDR3. The germline V gene has CDR1 SQVTM and CDR2 ANQGSEA.

The rearrangement uses TRBV2 and TRBJ2-2, with TRBD1 matching 7 bases. Per the germline V gene, CDR1 is SNHLY and CDR2 is FYNNEI. The CDR3 consists of 15 residues. With 4 bases clipped from V and 4 bases from J, the junction kept 6 bases outside the gene matches. In nucleotides, the CDR3 is TGTGCCAGCAGTGGATCGGGACAGATCACCGGGGAGCTGTTTTTT. This codes for CASSGSGQITGELFF.

The chain couples TRBV24-1 to TRBJ2-7, with no clear D. Germline V gene lookup returns CDR1 KGHDR and CDR2 SFDVKD. Trimming took 11 bases from V and 6 from J, leaving 13 bases between them. This CDR3 is 11 amino acids long. This CDR3 is CASTYGAEQYF. In DNA, the CDR3 is TGTGCCAGCACCTACGGTGCCGAGCAGTACTTC.

CDR3 protein: CSSSGGRGNYGYTF. The CDR3 DNA is TGCAGTTCCTCAGGGGGCCGTGGTAACTATGGCTACACCTTC. The rearrangement uses TRBV20-1 and TRBJ1-2; 8 nucleotides match TRBD1. J lost 1 base, V lost 8 bases, and 9 bases had no gene match. This CDR3 has 14 residues. From germline, CDR1 is DFQATT and CDR2 SNEGSKA (reference sequence).

At least ten counts were recorded for this clonotype. The CDR3 DNA is TGTGCCATCAAGGCCGGACAGAAAGAGACCCAGTACTTC. It codes for CAIKAGQKETQYF. V usage is TRBV10-3 and J usage is TRBJ2-5, with a possible D match to TRBD1 (6 bases). Looked up from germline, CDR1 is ENHRY and CDR2 is SYGVKD. The CDR3 is made up of 13 amino acids. Deletions cut 7 bases from V and 3 bases from J, with 12 bases between.